This is a list of T cell receptor beta chains from one sample in a study of cytomegalovirus exposure and HLA in healthy donors. Method: immunoSEQ multiplex PCR; TCRdb's copy keeps in-frame clones and lacks some. The sample gives about 210,000 clones, roughly four fifths of which show up once; roughly 10% is in the top ten. The material sequenced was PBMCs. The receptor source for this set is a woman aged 50 to 60 in good health and CMV-seropositive. CDR3s include the opening cysteine and the closing phenylalanine or tryptophan. The D gene is left open where the match is weak. Clone size is given for some rows only: seen once, a few or many times, or a class if the clone is expanded.

TRBV15,NA,NA,TRBJ2-5,13,CATSRDRGETQYF,TGTGCCACCAGCAGAGACCGCGGGGAGACCCAGTACTTC
TRBV5-4,once,TRBD2,TRBJ2-3,17,CASSYRLAGGRTDTQYF,TGTGCCAGCAGCTACCGTTTAGCGGGGGGCCGCACAGATACGCAGTATTTT
TRBV29-1,NA,TRBD2,TRBJ2-3,15,CSVVHGRVGTDTQYF,TGCAGCGTCGTCCATGGGAGGGTCGGTACAGATACGCAGTATTTT
TRBV28,NA,NA,TRBJ1-3,14,CASSLYQGGNTIYF,TGTGCCAGCAGTTTATATCAGGGTGGAAACACCATATATTTT
TRBV9,NA,NA,TRBJ2-2,15,CASSTSSPNTGELFF,TGTGCCAGCAGCACGAGCTCTCCGAACACCGGGGAGCTGTTTTTT
TRBV9,NA,TRBD1,TRBJ2-3,15,CASSVVGQGSDTQYF,TGTGCCAGCAGCGTAGTGGGACAGGGTTCAGATACGCAGTATTTT
TRBV19,NA,TRBD1,TRBJ1-4,16,CASSMLQGARKEKLFF,TGTGCCAGTAGTATGTTACAGGGGGCGCGGAAAGAAAAACTGTTTTTT
TRBV10-2,NA,NA,TRBJ1-3,13,CATIGGSGNTIYF,TGCGCCACAATAGGGGGCTCTGGAAACACCATATATTTT
TRBV5-6,few,TRBD1,TRBJ1-5,14,CASSYGQGNQPQHF,TGTGCCAGCAGCTACGGACAGGGCAATCAGCCCCAGCATTTT
TRBV4-1,few,NA,TRBJ2-7,16,CASSQDKETVTYEQYF,TGCGCCAGCAGCCAAGATAAGGAAACAGTAACCTACGAGCAGTACTTC
TRBV19,few,TRBD1,TRBJ1-5,15,CASSILGTGDQPQHF,TGTGCCAGTAGTATCCTTGGGACAGGGGATCAGCCCCAGCATTTT
TRBV5-4,NA,NA,TRBJ1-4,16,CASSPGGGVAGEKLFF,TGTGCCAGCAGCCCGGGCGGAGGGGTCGCGGGGGAAAAACTGTTTTTT
TRBV2,few,NA,TRBJ1-2,13,CASSWPGNYGYTF,TGTGCCAGCAGTTGGCCGGGTAACTATGGCTACACCTTC
TRBV2,NA,NA,TRBJ2-5,11,CATTGGETQYF,TGTGCTACCACTGGGGGGGAGACCCAGTACTTC
TRBV7-8,NA,TRBD1,TRBJ2-6,21,CASSWVRTGGPSTSGANVLTF,TGTGCCAGCAGCTGGGTTAGGACAGGGGGCCCTTCTACCTCTGGGGCCAACGTCCTGACTTTC
TRBV7-9,NA,TRBD1,TRBJ2-3,16,CASSLLTGRGTDTQYF,TGTGCCAGCAGCTTATTGACAGGGCGAGGCACAGATACGCAGTATTTT
TRBV28,NA,TRBD1,TRBJ1-2,16,CASSLLPGTGSYGYTF,TGTGCCAGCAGTTTATTGCCCGGGACAGGGAGCTATGGCTACACCTTC
TRBV19,NA,NA,TRBJ1-4,15,CASSIAGRGNEKLFF,TGTGCCAGTAGTATAGCGGGCAGGGGTAATGAAAAACTGTTTTTT
TRBV4-1,NA,NA,TRBJ2-3,15,CASSPDIARTDTQYF,TGCGCCAGCAGCCCGGACATCGCAAGGACAGATACGCAGTATTTT
TRBV19,NA,TRBD1,TRBJ1-2,15,CASRTIGTANYGYTF,TGTGCCAGTAGGACAATAGGGACAGCTAACTATGGCTACACCTTC
TRBV10-3,NA,TRBD1,TRBJ2-6,21,CAISESIGQGMDRPGANVLTF,TGTGCCATCAGTGAGTCGATTGGACAGGGTATGGACAGACCTGGGGCCAACGTCCTGACTTTC
TRBV18,NA,TRBD1,TRBJ1-1,16,CASSPALDRAATEAFF,TGTGCCAGCTCGCCTGCCCTTGACAGGGCGGCCACTGAAGCTTTCTTT
TRBV2,few,NA,TRBJ1-1,11,CASSKQGKAFF,TGTGCCAGCAGCAAACAGGGAAAAGCTTTCTTT
TRBV4-1,NA,NA,TRBJ2-7,13,CASSIGRGYEQYF,TGCGCCAGCAGCATAGGAAGGGGGTACGAGCAGTACTTC
TRBV19,NA,NA,TRBJ1-2,15,CASSTLDSYLYGYTF,TGTGCCAGTAGTACCCTGGACAGCTACCTCTATGGCTACACCTTC
TRBV7-2,NA,NA,TRBJ1-4,15,CASSFYDGLNEKLFF,TGTGCCAGCAGCTTCTATGACGGACTTAATGAAAAACTGTTTTTT
TRBV6-1,NA,NA,TRBJ2-1,15,CASSEPGETYNEQFF,TGTGCCAGCAGTGAGCCCGGGGAAACGTACAATGAGCAGTTCTTC
TRBV7-2,NA,TRBD1,TRBJ1-5,16,CASSPRGQLYNQPQHF,TGTGCCAGCAGCCCGAGGGGACAGCTCTACAATCAGCCCCAGCATTTT
TRBV6-6,once,NA,TRBJ2-7,16,CASSYSRRTDSYEQYF,TGTGCCAGCAGTTACTCGAGGCGGACAGATTCCTACGAGCAGTACTTC
TRBV5-1,NA,TRBD1,TRBJ2-2,17,CASCRHGQGRGTGELFF,TGCGCCAGCTGTCGTCACGGACAGGGTCGCGGCACCGGGGAGCTGTTTTTT
TRBV28,NA,TRBD1,TRBJ1-5,17,CASSIGTGAEHYQPQHF,TGTGCCAGCAGTATCGGGACAGGGGCAGAACACTATCAGCCCCAGCATTTT
TRBV15,NA,TRBD1,TRBJ1-5,16,CATSRDFAGGDQPQHF,TGTGCCACCAGCAGAGATTTTGCAGGGGGCGATCAGCCCCAGCATTTT
TRBV15,NA,TRBD2,TRBJ2-3,19,CATSRASSLSGGPLYTQYF,TGTGCCACCAGCAGAGCCTCCTCCTTGAGCGGGGGACCCCTTTATACGCAGTATTTT
TRBV7-9,NA,NA,TRBJ1-2,12,CASSSGGGGYTF,TGTGCCAGCAGTTCTGGGGGGGGTGGCTACACCTTC
TRBV11-2,NA,TRBD2,TRBJ2-1,16,CASSAPSGGYDNEQFF,TGTGCCAGCAGCGCCCCTAGCGGGGGCTACGACAATGAGCAGTTCTTC
TRBV5-1,NA,NA,TRBJ1-6,15,CASSPTDGKNSPLHF,TGCGCCAGCAGCCCCACGGACGGGAAGAATTCACCCCTCCACTTT
TRBV5-8,NA,NA,TRBJ2-3,16,CASSLKWGEGTDTQYF,TGTGCCAGCAGCTTGAAATGGGGGGAAGGCACAGATACGCAGTATTTT
TRBV12-5,few,TRBD1,TRBJ2-7,16,CASGLARDRGSYEQYF,TGTGCTAGTGGTTTGGCCCGGGACAGGGGGAGCTACGAGCAGTACTTC
TRBV29-1,NA,NA,TRBJ1-1,15,CSVGRAGGMNTEAFF,TGCAGCGTTGGGAGGGCTGGGGGTATGAACACTGAAGCTTTCTTT
TRBV15,NA,NA,TRBJ2-7,14,CATSSRVRSYEQYF,TGTGCCACCAGCAGCAGGGTAAGGTCCTACGAGCAGTACTTC
TRBV6-5,NA,NA,TRBJ1-3,15,CASSTNWGAGNTIYF,TGTGCCAGCAGTACGAATTGGGGAGCTGGAAACACCATATATTTT
TRBV11-2,once,NA,TRBJ1-4,14,CASSLDGGGEKLFF,TGTGCCAGCAGCTTAGATGGGGGGGGTGAAAAACTGTTTTTT